This TCR beta chain was documented in a study of shared clonotypes between healthy human individuals. CD8 cells regarded as naive lacked CD45RO, were positively chosen for CCR7, and omitted terminally differentiated effector memory CD45RA+ cells. Every one of the donors was a Caucasian adult that lived in Nashville, Tennessee. Sorted-subset replicate PCR reactions were performed with about 190 ng DNA, corresponding to roughly 30,000 T cell genomes. TCRdb keeps only in-frame clones here, not all; method: immunoSEQ multiplex PCR. The sample consists of roughly 2 million clones, 85% to 95% of them appearing once. From germline, CDR1 is SGHTA and CDR2 FQGNSA. This CDR3 is 15 amino acids long. Trimming stripped 5 bases from V and 0 bases from J, with 12 bases between.

The chain is built from TRBV7-2 and TRBJ2-3; D gene ambiguous. The receptor's source is a man aged 18 to 30 in good health. Specimen: naive CD8+ T cells sorted from blood. This chain's CDR3 is CASSPWVMSTDTQYF. CDR3 bases: TGTGCCAGCAGCCCGTGGGTAATGAGCACAGATACGCAGTATTTT.